This T cell receptor (beta chain) is drawn from a study of blood T cell repertoires in COVID-19. The wider study: Sites in the United States, Italy and Spain provided acute and convalescent COVID-19 samples.

The method was immunoSEQ multiplex PCR; TCRdb's version includes in-frame clones alone and lacks a portion of them. The repertoire holds under 200,000 clones, 80% to 90% seen once, with over 9.5% in the top ten. V was pared by 2 bases and J by 2 bases, with 10 bases between. The CDR3 sequence is 14 residues long. Germline V gives CDR1 SGDLS, CDR2 YYNGEE. In Seattle, patients joined the study during active infection and were tracked longitudinally. This chain connects TRBV9 to TRBJ1-1, with a possible D match to TRBD1 (6 bases). The sequencing sample was made of peripheral blood. The sequence was collected from a woman in her fifties or sixties with COVID-19, enrolled during active disease. As DNA, the CDR3 is TGTGCCAGCAGCGTTACACAGGGAAACACTGAAGCTTTCTTT. It codes for CASSVTQGNTEAFF.